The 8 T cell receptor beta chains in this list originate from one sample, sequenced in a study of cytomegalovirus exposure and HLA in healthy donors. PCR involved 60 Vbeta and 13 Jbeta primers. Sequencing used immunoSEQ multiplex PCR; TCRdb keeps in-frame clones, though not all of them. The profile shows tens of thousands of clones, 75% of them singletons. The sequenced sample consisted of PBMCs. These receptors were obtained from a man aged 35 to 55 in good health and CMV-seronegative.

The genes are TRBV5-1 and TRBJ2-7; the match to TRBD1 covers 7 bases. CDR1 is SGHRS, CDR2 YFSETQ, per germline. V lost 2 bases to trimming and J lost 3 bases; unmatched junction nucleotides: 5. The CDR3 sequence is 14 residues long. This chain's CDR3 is CASSLQGSDYEQYF. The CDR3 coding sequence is TGCGCCAGCAGCTTACAGGGGTCCGACTACGAGCAGTACTTC.

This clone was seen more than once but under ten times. The CDR3 sequence is CASSVQSGRVNEQFF. CDR3 in DNA: TGTGCCAGCAGCGTACAAAGCGGGAGAGTAAATGAGCAGTTCTTC. This chain uses TRBV9 with TRBJ2-1; the match to TRBD2 covers 8 bases. Germline CDR1 SGDLS, CDR2 YYNGEE. V trimming: 1 base; J trimming: 7 bases; junction bases outside the gene matches: 7. The CDR3 runs 15 residues.

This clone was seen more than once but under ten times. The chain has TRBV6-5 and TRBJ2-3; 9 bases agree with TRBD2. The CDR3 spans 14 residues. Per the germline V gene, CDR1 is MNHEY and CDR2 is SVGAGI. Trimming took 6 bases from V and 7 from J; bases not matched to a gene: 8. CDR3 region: CASSPGTSRHTQYF. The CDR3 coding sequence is TGTGCCAGCAGCCCCGGGACTAGCAGACATACGCAGTATTTT.

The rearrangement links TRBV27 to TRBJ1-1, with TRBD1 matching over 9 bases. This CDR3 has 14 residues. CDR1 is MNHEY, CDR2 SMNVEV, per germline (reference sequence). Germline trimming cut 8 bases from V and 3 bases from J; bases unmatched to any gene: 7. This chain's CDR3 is CASGRQGDDTEAFF. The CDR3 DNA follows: TGTGCCAGCGGAAGACAGGGGGACGACACTGAAGCTTTCTTT.

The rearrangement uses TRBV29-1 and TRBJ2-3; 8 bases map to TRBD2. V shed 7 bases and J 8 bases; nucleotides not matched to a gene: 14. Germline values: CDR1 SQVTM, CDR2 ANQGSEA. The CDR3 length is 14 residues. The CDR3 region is CSGHGLAASGTQYF. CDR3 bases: TGCAGCGGGCACGGACTAGCTGCTTCGGGTACGCAGTATTTT.

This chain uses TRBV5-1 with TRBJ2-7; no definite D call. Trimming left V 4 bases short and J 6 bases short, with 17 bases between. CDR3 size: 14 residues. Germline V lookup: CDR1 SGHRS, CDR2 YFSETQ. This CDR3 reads CASSLEPVDGEQYF. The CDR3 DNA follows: TGCGCCAGCAGCCTGGAGCCTGTCGATGGCGAGCAGTACTTC.

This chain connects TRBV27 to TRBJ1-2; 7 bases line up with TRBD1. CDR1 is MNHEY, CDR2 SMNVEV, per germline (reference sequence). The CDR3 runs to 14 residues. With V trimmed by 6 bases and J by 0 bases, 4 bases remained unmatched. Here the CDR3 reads CASSEGQTNYGYTF. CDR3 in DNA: TGTGCCAGCAGCGAGGGACAGACTAACTATGGCTACACCTTC.

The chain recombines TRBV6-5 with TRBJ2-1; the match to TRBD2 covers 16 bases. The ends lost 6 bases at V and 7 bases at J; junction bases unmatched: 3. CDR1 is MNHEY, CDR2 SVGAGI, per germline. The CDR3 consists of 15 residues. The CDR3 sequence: CASRGLAGGPNEQFF. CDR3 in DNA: TGTGCCAGCAGGGGACTAGCGGGAGGGCCGAATGAGCAGTTCTTC.